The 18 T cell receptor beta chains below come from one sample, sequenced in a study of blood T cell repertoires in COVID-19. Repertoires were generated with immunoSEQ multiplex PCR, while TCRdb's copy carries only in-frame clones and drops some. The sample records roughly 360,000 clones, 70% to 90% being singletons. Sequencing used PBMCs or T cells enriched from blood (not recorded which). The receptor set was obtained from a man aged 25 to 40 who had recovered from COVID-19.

The CDR3 coding sequence is TGTGCCAGCAGCCAAGTACTAGCGGGGAACACCGGGGAGCTGTTTTTT. The encoded protein is CASSQVLAGNTGELFF. The rearrangement links TRBV4-2 to TRBJ2-2, with 9 bases lining up with TRBD2. This CDR3 spans 16 amino acids. CDR1 is LGHNA, CDR2 YNFKEQ, per germline. Trimming took 1 base from V and 1 from J; bases not matched to a gene: 1.

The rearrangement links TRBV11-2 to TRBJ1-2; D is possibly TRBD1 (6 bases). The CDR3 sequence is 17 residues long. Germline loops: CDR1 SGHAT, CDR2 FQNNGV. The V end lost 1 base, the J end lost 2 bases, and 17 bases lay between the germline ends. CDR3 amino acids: CASSLGPGVGKNYGYTF. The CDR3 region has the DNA TGTGCCAGCAGCTTAGGACCAGGGGTGGGAAAAAACTATGGCTACACCTTC.

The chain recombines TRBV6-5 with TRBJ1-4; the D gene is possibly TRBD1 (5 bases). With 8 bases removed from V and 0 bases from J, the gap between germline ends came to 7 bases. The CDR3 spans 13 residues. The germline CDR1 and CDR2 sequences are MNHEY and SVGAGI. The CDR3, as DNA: TGTGCCAGCCAGACAGCAACTAATGAAAAACTGTTTTTT. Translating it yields CASQTATNEKLFF.

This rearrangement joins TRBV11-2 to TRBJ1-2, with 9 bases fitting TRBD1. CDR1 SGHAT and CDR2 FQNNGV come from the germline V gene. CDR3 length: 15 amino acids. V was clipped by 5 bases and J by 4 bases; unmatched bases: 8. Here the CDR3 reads CASSGGTGNPYGYTF. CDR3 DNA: TGTGCCAGCAGCGGTGGGACAGGGAATCCCTATGGCTACACCTTC.

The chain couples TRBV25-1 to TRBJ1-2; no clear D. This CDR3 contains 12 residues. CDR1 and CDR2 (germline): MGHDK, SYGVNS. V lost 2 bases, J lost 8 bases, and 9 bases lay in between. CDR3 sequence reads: CASSEVSLGYTF. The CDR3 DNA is TGTGCCAGCAGTGAAGTAAGCCTCGGCTACACCTTC.

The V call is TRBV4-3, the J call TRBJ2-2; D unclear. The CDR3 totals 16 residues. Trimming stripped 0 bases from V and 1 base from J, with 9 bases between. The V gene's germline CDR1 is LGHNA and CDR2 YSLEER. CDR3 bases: TGCGCCAGCAGCCAAGATTCGGGTTGGAACACCGGGGAGCTGTTTTTT. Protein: CASSQDSGWNTGELFF.

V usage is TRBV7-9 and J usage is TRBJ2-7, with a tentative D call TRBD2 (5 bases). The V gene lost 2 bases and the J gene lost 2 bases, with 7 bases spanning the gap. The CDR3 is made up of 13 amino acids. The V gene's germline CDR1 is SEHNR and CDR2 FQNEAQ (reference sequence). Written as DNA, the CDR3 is TGTGCCAGCAGCTTAAAGGGAGCCTACGAGCAGTACTTC. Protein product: CASSLKGAYEQYF. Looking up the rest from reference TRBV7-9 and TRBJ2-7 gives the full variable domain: DTGVSQNPRHKITKRGQNVTFRCDPISEHNRLYWYRQTLGQGPEFLTYFQNEAQLEKSRLLSDRFSAERPKGSFSTLEIQRTEQGDSAMYLCASSLKGAYEQYFGPGTRLTVT.

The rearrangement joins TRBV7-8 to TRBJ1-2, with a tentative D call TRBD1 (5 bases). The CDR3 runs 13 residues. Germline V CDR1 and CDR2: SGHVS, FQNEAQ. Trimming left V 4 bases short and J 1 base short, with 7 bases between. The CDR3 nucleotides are TGTGCCAGCAGCTCCGACAGTAACTATGGCTACACCTTC. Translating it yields CASSSDSNYGYTF.

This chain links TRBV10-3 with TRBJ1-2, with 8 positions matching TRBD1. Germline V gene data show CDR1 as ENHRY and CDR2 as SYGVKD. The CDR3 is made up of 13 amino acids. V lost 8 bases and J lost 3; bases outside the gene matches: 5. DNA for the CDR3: TGTGCCATCTCTACGGGACAGGACTATGGCTACACCTTC. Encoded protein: CAISTGQDYGYTF.

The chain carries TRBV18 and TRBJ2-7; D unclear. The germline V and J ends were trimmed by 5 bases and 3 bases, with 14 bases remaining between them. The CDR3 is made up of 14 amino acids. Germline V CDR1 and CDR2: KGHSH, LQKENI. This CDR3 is CASSSPQYYYEQYF. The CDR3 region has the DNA TGTGCCAGCTCAAGTCCCCAATACTACTACGAGCAGTACTTC.

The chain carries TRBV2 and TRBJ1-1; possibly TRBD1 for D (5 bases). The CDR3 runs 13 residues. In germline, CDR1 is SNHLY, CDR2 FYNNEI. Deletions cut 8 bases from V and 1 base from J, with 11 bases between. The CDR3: CASSGGRNTEAFF. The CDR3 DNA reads TGTGCCAGCTCTGGGGGGAGGAACACTGAAGCTTTCTTT.

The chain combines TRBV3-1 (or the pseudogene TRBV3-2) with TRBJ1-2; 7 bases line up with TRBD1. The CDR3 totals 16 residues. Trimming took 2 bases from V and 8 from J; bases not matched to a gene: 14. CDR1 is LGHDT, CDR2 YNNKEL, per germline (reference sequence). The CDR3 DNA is TGTGCCAGCAGCCAACAACTAGGGGGCGCCGGAGGGGGCTACACCTTC. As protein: CASSQQLGGAGGGYTF.

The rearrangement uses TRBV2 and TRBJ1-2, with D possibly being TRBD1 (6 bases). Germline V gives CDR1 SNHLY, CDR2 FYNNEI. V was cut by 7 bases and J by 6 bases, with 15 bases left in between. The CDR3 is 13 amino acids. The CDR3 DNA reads TGTGCCAGCAAAATCTCAGGGGACGATGGCTACACCTTC. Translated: CASKISGDDGYTF.

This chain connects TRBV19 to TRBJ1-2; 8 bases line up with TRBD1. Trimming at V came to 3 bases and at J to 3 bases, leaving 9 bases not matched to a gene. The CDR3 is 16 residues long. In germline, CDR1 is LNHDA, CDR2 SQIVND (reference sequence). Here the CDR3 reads CASSIQAQGADYGYTF. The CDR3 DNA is TGTGCCAGTAGTATTCAGGCGCAGGGGGCGGACTATGGCTACACCTTC.

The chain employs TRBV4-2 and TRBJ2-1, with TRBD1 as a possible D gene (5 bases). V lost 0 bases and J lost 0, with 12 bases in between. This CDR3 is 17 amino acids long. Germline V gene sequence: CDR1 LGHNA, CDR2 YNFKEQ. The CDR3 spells CASSQDFQGSSYNEQFF. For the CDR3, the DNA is TGTGCCAGCAGCCAAGATTTTCAGGGCAGCTCCTACAATGAGCAGTTCTTC.

The CDR3 spells CASSQTGLLGYGYTF. In DNA, the CDR3 is TGTGCCAGCAGCCAAACAGGGCTGTTGGGCTATGGCTACACCTTC. This chain connects TRBV14 to TRBJ1-2; possibly TRBD1 for D (6 bases). From germline, CDR1 is SGHDN and CDR2 FVKESK. This CDR3 contains 15 residues. Trimming cost V 2 bases and J 4 bases, with 14 bases left between them.

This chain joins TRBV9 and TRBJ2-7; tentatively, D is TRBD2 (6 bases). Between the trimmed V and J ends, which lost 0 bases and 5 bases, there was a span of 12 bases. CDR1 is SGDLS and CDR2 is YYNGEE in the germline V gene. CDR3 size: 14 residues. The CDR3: CASSVGGGSHEQYF. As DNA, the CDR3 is TGTGCCAGCAGCGTAGGTGGGGGGTCCCACGAGCAGTACTTC.

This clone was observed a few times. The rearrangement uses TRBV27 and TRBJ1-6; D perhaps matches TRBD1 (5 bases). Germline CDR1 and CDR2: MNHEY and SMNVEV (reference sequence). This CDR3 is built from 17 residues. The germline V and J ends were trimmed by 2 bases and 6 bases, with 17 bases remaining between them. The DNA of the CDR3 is TGTGCCAGCAGTTTACCCCGATGGAGGGGTCGTAATTCACCCCTCCACTTT. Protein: CASSLPRWRGRNSPLHF.